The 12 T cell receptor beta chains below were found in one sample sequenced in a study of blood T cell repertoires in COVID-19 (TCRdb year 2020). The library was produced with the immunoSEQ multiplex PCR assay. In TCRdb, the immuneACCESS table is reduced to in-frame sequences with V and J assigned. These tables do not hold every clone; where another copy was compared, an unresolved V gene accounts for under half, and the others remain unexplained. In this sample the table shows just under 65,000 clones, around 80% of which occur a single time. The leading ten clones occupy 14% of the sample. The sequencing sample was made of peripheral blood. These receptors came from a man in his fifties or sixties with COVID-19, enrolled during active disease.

DNA of the CDR3: TGTGCCAGCAGCTTAGGACTAGCGGGGCTCGAGCAGTTCTTC. Translated: CASSLGLAGLEQFF. The chain recombines TRBV7-2 with TRBJ2-1; 11 positions match TRBD2. The CDR3 is 14 amino acids. J was trimmed by 10 bases and V by 1 base; bases with no gene match: 3. The germline V gene encodes CDR1 SGHTA and CDR2 FQGNSA.

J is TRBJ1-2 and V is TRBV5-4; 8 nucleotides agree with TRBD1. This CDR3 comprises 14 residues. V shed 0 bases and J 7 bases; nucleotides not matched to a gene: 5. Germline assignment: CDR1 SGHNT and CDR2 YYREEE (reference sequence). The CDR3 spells CASSLVDRESGYTF. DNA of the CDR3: TGTGCCAGCAGCTTGGTGGACAGGGAGAGTGGCTACACCTTC.

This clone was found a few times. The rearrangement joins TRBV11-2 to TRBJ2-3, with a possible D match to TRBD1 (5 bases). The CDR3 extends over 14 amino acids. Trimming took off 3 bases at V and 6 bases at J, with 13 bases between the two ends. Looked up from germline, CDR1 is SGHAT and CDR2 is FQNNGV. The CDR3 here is CASSLGRVSDTQYF. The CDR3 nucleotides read TGTGCCAGCAGCTTGGGCAGGGTGTCGGATACGCAGTATTTT.

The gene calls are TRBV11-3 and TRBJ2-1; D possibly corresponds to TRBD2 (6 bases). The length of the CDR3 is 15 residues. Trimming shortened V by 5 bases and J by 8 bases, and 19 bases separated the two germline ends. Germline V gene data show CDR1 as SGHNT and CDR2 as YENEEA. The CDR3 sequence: CASSPGDLGYDEQFF. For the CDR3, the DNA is TGTGCCAGCAGCCCGGGGGACCTGGGTTACGATGAGCAGTTCTTC. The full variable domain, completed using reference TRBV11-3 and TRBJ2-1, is EAGVVQSPRYKIIEKKQPVAFWCNPISGHNTLYWYLQNLGQGPELLIRYENEEAVDDSQLPKDRFSAERLKGVDSTLKIQPAELGDSAVYLCASSPGDLGYDEQFFGPGTRLTVL.

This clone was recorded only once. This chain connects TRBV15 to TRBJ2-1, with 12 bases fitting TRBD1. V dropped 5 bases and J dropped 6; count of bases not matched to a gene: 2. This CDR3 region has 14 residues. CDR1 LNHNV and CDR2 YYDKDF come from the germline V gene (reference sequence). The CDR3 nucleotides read TGTGCCACCAGCCGGGACAGGGGGCCCAATGAGCAGTTCTTC. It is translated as CATSRDRGPNEQFF. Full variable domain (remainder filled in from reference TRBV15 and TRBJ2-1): DAMVIQNPRYQVTQFGKPVTLSCSQTLNHNVMYWYQQKSSQAPKLLFHYYDKDFNNEADTPDNFQSRRPNTSFCFLDIRSPGLGDTAMYLCATSRDRGPNEQFFGPGTRLTVL.

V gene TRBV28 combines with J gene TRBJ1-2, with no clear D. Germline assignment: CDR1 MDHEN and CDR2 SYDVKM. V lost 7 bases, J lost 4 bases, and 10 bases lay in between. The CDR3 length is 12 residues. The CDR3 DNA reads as TGTGCCAGCATGGAGGGTGTCTATGGCTACACCTTC. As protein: CASMEGVYGYTF.

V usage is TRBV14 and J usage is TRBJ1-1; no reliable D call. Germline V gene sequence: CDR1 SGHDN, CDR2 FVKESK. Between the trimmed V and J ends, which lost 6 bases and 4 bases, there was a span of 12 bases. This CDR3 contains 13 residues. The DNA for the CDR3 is TGTGCCAGCAGAGAGCCGGGAAGCACTGAAGCTTTCTTT. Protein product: CASREPGSTEAFF.

This CDR3 reads CASNRGRDQPQHF. The DNA for the CDR3 is TGTGCCAGTAACAGGGGGCGCGATCAGCCCCAGCATTTT. The rearrangement links TRBV19 to TRBJ1-5; 9 bases fit TRBD1. The CDR3 contains 13 residues. V lost 7 bases, J lost 5 bases, and 3 bases stayed unmatched. Looked up from germline, CDR1 is LNHDA and CDR2 is SQIVND (reference sequence).

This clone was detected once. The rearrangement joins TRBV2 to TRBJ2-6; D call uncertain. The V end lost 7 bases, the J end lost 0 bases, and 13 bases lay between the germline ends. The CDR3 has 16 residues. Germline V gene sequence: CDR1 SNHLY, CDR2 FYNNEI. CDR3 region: CASTKVRSSGANVLTF. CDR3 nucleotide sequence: TGTGCCAGCACGAAGGTTAGGAGCTCTGGGGCCAACGTCCTGACTTTC. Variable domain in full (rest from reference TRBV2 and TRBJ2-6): EPEVTQTPSHQVTQMGQEVILRCVPISNHLYFYWYRQILGQKVEFLVSFYNNEISEKSEIFDDQFSVERPDGSNFTLKIRSTKLEDSAMYFCASTKVRSSGANVLTFGAGSRLTVL.

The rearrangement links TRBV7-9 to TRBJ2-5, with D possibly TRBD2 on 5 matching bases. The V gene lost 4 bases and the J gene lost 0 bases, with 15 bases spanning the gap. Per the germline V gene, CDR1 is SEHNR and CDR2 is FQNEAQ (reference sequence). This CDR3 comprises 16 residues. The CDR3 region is CASSSGLPGYQETQYF. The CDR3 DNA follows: TGTGCCAGCAGCTCGGGCCTACCGGGGTACCAAGAGACCCAGTACTTC. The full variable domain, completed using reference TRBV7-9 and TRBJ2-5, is DTGVSQNPRHKITKRGQNVTFRCDPISEHNRLYWYRQTLGQGPEFLTYFQNEAQLEKSRLLSDRFSAERPKGSFSTLEIQRTEQGDSAMYLCASSSGLPGYQETQYFGPGTRLLVL.

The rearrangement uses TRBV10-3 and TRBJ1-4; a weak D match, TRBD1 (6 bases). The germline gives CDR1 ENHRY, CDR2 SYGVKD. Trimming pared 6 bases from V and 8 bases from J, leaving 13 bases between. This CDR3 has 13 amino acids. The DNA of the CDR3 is TGTGCCATCAGCAGGGGCGAGGGGGAAAAACTGTTTTTT. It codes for CAISRGEGEKLFF.

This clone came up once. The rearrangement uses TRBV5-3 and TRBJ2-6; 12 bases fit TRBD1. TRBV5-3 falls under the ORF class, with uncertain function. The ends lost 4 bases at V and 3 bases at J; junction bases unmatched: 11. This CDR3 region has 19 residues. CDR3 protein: CARSRPRDRGHGGANVLTF. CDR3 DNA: TGTGCCAGAAGCCGGCCCCGGGACAGGGGGCATGGTGGGGCCAACGTCCTGACTTTC.